This TCR beta chain emerged from a study of cytomegalovirus exposure and HLA in healthy donors. Findings and caveats of the study: Reported findings show TCR beta sequences accurately forecast HLA-A and HLA-B alleles in most subjects.

The PCR employed 60 Vbeta primers together with 13 Jbeta primers. Libraries were prepared by immunoSEQ multiplex PCR; TCRdb keeps only in-frame clonotypes and omits some of them. The sample has 150,000 to 200,000 clones; around two thirds are singletons. Concerning this clone itself: Antigen unknown.

CDR1 KGHSH and CDR2 LQKENI come from the germline V gene. V lost 4 bases to trimming and J lost 1 base; unmatched junction nucleotides: 9. This CDR3 comprises 16 residues. The rearrangement uses TRBV18 and TRBJ1-1; 7 positions match TRBD1. The sequenced sample consisted of PBMCs. The receptor was isolated from a man in his forties or fifties in good health and CMV-seronegative. CDR3 nucleotide sequence: TGTGCCAGCTCACAGTCCGGGACAGAGTCGAACACTGAAGCTTTCTTT. Its protein is CASSQSGTESNTEAFF.